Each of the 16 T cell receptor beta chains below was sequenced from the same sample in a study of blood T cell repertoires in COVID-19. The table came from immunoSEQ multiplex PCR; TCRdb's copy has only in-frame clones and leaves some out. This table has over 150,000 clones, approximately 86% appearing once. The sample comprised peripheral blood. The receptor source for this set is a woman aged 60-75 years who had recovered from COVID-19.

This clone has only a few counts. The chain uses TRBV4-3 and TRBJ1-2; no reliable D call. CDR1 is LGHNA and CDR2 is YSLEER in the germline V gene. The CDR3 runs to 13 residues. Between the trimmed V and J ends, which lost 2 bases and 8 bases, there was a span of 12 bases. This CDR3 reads CASSQQRTGGYTF. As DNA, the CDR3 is TGCGCCAGCAGCCAACAGCGTACGGGGGGCTACACCTTC.

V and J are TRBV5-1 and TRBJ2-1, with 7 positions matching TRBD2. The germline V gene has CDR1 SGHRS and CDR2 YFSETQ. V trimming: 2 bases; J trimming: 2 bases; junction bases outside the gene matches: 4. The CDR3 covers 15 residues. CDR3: CASSFAGDPYNEQFF. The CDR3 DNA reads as TGCGCCAGCAGCTTCGCGGGGGACCCCTACAATGAGCAGTTCTTC.

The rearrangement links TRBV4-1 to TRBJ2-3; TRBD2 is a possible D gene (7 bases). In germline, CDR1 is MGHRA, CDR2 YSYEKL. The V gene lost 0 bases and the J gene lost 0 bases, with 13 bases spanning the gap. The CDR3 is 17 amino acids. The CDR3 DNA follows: TGCGCCAGCAGCCAAGAATCGCGGGGGCAAAGCACAGATACGCAGTATTTT. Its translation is CASSQESRGQSTDTQYF.

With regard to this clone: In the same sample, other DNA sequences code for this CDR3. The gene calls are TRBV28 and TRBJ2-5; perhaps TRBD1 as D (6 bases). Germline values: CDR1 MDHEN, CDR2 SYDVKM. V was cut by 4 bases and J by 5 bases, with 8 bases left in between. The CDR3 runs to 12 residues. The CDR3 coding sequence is TGTGCCAGCAGTTGGGGGCCCGAGACCCAGTACTTC. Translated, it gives CASSWGPETQYF.

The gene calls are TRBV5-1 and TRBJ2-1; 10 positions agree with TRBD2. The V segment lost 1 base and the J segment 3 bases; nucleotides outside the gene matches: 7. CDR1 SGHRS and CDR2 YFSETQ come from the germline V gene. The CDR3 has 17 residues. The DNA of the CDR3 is TGCGCCAGCAGCTTGACGAGCAAGCGGGGGGGCTACAATGAGCAGTTCTTC. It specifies CASSLTSKRGGYNEQFF. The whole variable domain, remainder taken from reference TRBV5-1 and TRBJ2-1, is KAGVTQTPRYLIKTRGQQVTLSCSPISGHRSVSWYQQTPGQGLQFLFEYFSETQRNKGNFPGRFSGRQFSNSRSEMNVSTLELGDSALYLCASSLTSKRGGYNEQFFGPGTRLTVL.

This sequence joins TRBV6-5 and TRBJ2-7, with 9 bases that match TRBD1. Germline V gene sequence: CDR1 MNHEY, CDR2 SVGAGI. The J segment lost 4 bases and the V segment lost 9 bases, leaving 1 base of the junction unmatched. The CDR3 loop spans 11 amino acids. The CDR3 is CASGQGYEQYF. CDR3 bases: TGTGCCAGTGGACAGGGGTACGAGCAGTACTTC.

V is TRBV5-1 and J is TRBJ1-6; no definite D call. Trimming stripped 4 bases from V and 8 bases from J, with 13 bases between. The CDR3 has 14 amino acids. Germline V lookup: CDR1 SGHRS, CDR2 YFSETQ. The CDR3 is CASSLGAGDSPLHF. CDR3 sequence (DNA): TGCGCCAGCAGCCTCGGAGCGGGAGATTCACCCCTCCACTTT. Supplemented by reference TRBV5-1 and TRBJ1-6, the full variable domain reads KAGVTQTPRYLIKTRGQQVTLSCSPISGHRSVSWYQQTPGQGLQFLFEYFSETQRNKGNFPGRFSGRQFSNSRSEMNVSTLELGDSALYLCASSLGAGDSPLHFGNGTRLTVT.

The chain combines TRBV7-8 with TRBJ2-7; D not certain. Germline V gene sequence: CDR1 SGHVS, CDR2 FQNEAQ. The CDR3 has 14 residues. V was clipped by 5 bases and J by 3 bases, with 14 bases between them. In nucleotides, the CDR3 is TGTGCCAGCAGCGATAAAATCGCAGTCTACGAGCAGTACTTC. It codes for CASSDKIAVYEQYF.

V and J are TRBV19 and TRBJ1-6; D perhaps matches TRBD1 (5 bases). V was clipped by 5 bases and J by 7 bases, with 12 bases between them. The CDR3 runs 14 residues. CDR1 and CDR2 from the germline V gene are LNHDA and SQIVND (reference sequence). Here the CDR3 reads CASSLQGRNSPLHF. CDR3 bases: TGTGCCAGTAGTCTTCAGGGTAGGAATTCACCCCTCCACTTT.

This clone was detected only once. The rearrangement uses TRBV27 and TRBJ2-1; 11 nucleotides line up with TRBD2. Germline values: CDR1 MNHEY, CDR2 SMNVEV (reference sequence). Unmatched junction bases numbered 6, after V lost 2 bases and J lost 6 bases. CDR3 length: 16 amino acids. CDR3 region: CASSLLAGGRSNEQFF. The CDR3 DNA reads TGTGCCAGCAGTTTACTAGCGGGGGGAAGAAGCAATGAGCAGTTCTTC.

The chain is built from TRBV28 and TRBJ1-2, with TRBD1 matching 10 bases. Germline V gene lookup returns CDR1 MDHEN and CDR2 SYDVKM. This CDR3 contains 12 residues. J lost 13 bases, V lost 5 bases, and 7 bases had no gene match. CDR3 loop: CASSPGTGDGTF. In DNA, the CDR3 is TGTGCCAGCAGTCCCGGGACAGGGGACGGCACCTTC.

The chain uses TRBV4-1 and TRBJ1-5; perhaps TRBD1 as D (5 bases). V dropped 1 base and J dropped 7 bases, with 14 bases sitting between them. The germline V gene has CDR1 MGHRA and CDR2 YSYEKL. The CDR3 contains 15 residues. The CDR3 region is CASSQVPDSPQPQHF. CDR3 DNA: TGCGCCAGCAGCCAAGTTCCCGACAGCCCACAGCCCCAGCATTTT.

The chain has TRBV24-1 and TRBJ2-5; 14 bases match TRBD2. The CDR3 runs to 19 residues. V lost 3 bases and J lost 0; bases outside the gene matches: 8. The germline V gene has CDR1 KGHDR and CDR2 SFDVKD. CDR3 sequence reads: CATSDRGTSGGQYQETQYF. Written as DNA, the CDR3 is TGTGCCACCAGTGATAGAGGGACTAGCGGGGGCCAGTACCAAGAGACCCAGTACTTC.

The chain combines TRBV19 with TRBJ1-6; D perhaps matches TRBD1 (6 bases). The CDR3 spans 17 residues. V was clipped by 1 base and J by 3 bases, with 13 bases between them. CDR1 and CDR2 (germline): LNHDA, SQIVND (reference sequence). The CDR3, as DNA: TGTGCCAGTAGTATAGCCGGAAACAGGGACTATAATTCACCCCTCCACTTT. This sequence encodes CASSIAGNRDYNSPLHF.

The CDR3 DNA reads TGCGCCAGCAGCCGAGATGGATTAGCTGATGAGCAGTTCTTC. It is translated as CASSRDGLADEQFF. The chain uses TRBV5-1 and TRBJ2-1; D not resolved. There are 14 residues in the CDR3. Germline lookup yields CDR1 SGHRS and CDR2 YFSETQ. V was trimmed by 4 bases and J by 8 bases, leaving 16 bases between them.

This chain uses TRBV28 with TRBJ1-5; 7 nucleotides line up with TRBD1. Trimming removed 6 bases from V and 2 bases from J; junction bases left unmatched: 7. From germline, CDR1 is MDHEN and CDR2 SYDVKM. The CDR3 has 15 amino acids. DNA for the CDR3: TGTGCCAGCAGCCCATTCGACAGGGGCAATCAGCCCCAGCATTTT. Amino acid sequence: CASSPFDRGNQPQHF.